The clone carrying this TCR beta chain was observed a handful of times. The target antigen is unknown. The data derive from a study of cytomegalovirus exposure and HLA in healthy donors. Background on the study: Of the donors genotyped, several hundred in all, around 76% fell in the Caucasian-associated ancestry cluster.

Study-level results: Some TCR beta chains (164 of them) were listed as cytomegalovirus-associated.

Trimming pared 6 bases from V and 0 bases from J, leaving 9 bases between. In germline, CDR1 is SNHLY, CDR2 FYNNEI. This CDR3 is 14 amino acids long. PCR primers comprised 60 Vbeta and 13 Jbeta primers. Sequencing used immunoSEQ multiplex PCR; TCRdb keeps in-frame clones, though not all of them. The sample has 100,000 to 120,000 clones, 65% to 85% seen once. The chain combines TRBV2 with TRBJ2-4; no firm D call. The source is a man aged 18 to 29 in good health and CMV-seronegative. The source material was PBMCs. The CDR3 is CASSYRVAKNIQYF. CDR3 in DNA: TGTGCCAGCAGCTATAGAGTAGCCAAAAACATTCAGTACTTC.